The next 14 T cell receptor beta chains were all read from a single sample in a study of OX40 agonist ivuxolimab in advanced cancers. Data came from immunoSEQ multiplex PCR; TCRdb stores just in-frame clones and leaves some out. The sample contains 60,000 or so clones, almost 95% of which appear only once. Sequencing was performed on CD4+ or CD8+ T cells sorted from blood, taken in a trial of the OX40 agonist ivuxolimab. Receptors were obtained from an adult with an advanced solid tumor such as melanoma, head and neck, liver or kidney cancer.

This chain uses TRBV19 with TRBJ2-1; 8 bases align to TRBD2. The length of the CDR3 is 14 residues. The V and J ends lost 3 bases and 4 bases, in that order; junction bases with no gene match: 2. The germline V gene has CDR1 LNHDA and CDR2 SQIVND (reference sequence). CDR3 sequence (DNA): TGTGCCAGTAGTATTCAGCGGGGGTACAATGAGCAGTTCTTC. Protein product: CASSIQRGYNEQFF.

The chain carries TRBV2 and TRBJ2-3, with unresolved D. The CDR3 has 16 amino acids. Germline CDR1 SNHLY, CDR2 FYNNEI. Trimming shortened V by 0 bases and J by 0 bases, and 10 bases separated the two germline ends. The CDR3 is CASSEAQRLSTDTQYF. The CDR3 nucleotides are TGTGCCAGCAGTGAAGCGCAGCGACTTAGCACAGATACGCAGTATTTT.

The rearrangement links TRBV30 to TRBJ2-1; 12 nucleotides line up with TRBD2. The V gene's germline CDR1 is GTSNPN and CDR2 SVGIG (reference sequence). With V trimmed by 7 bases and J by 8 bases, 12 bases remained unmatched. CDR3 length: 15 residues. CDR3 coding DNA: TGTGCCTTAATAACGGGACTAGCGGGCGCCCATGAGCAGTTCTTC. Its translation: CALITGLAGAHEQFF.

The V and J genes are TRBV5-6 and TRBJ1-2; perhaps TRBD1 as D (5 bases). The CDR3 extends over 19 amino acids. The V gene's germline CDR1 is SGHDT and CDR2 YYEEEE. V gave up 1 base and J gave up 4 bases, with 26 bases separating them. The CDR3 DNA is TGTGCCAGCAGCTTGTTCCCCGGGACTTTCAACCAAGGCTCCTATGGCTACACCTTC. Amino acid sequence: CASSLFPGTFNQGSYGYTF.

V gene TRBV10-3 combines with J gene TRBJ1-2, with D unclear. Between the trimmed V and J ends, which lost 4 bases and 3 bases, there was a span of 12 bases. The CDR3 is made up of 14 amino acids. Germline V gene lookup returns CDR1 ENHRY and CDR2 SYGVKD. The CDR3 spells CAISGGERHYGYTF. The DNA of the CDR3 is TGTGCCATCAGTGGGGGAGAAAGGCACTATGGCTACACCTTC.

The chain carries TRBV4-2 and TRBJ1-3, with 7 nucleotides matching TRBD1. The germline V gene encodes CDR1 LGHNA and CDR2 YNFKEQ. This CDR3 comprises 17 residues. Trimming took 0 bases from V and 6 from J; bases not matched to a gene: 11. DNA for the CDR3: TGTGCCAGCAGCCAAGATGGCCAGGGGGTTTTTTTAAACACCATATATTTT. This gives the protein CASSQDGQGVFLNTIYF.

This CDR3 reads CASRGLEETQYF. The CDR3 DNA follows: TGTGCCAGCCGTGGGCTAGAGGAGACCCAGTACTTC. The V gene is TRBV9, the J gene TRBJ2-5, with D unresolved. The germline V and J ends were trimmed by 7 bases and 5 bases, with 12 bases remaining between them. This CDR3 spans 12 amino acids. Germline V gene sequence: CDR1 SGDLS, CDR2 YYNGEE.

Comments on this clone: The junction differs from germline at one of its ends, possibly a read error. The chain has TRBV15 and TRBJ1-4, with unresolved D. CDR3 length equals 15 residues. The germline V gene encodes CDR1 LNHNV and CDR2 YYDKDF (reference sequence). The CDR3 region is CATRRGRATNEKLFF. The DNA for the CDR3 is TGTGCCACCAGGAGAGGGCGGGCAACTAATGAAAAACTGTTTTTT.

The rearrangement joins TRBV9 to TRBJ2-1; TRBD2 agrees at 14 bases. CDR1 SGDLS and CDR2 YYNGEE come from the germline V gene. The CDR3 spans 16 residues. The V gene end was trimmed by 4 bases and the J gene end by 7 bases; junction bases not matched to a gene: 7. This chain's CDR3 is CASSNLTSGRVNEQFF. The CDR3 DNA follows: TGTGCCAGCAGCAACCTGACTAGCGGGAGGGTTAATGAGCAGTTCTTC.

This sequence joins TRBV9 and TRBJ1-5, with no clear D. V lost 3 bases and J 2 bases, leaving 6 bases between the germline ends. CDR1 and CDR2 from the germline V gene are SGDLS and YYNGEE. The CDR3 has 13 amino acids. The CDR3 loop is CASSAGGNQPQHF. CDR3 sequence (DNA): TGTGCCAGCAGCGCCGGAGGCAATCAGCCCCAGCATTTT.

The CDR3: CASSILVGGTYEQYF. The CDR3 region has the DNA TGTGCCAGTAGTATACTTGTGGGAGGCACCTACGAGCAGTACTTC. The chain couples TRBV19 to TRBJ2-7, with D perhaps matching TRBD2 (6 bases). The CDR3 extends over 15 amino acids. Trimming cost V 2 bases and J 2 bases, with 13 bases left between them. Germline CDR1 reads LNHDA; CDR2 reads SQIVND (reference sequence).

V is TRBV15 and J is TRBJ2-1, with 13 bases lining up with TRBD2. In germline, CDR1 is LNHNV, CDR2 YYDKDF (reference sequence). V shed 3 bases and J 8 bases; nucleotides not matched to a gene: 10. The CDR3 spans 17 residues. As DNA, the CDR3 is TGTGCCACCAGCAGGGAACTAGCGGGAGGGAGATCGGATGAGCAGTTCTTC. Its protein is CATSRELAGGRSDEQFF.

This CDR3 reads CASSSLPDPTEAFF. CDR3 bases: TGTGCCAGCAGCTCCCTCCCAGACCCGACTGAAGCTTTCTTT. The rearrangement links TRBV7-9 to TRBJ1-1; the D is unclear. The CDR3 loop spans 14 amino acids. Germline lookup yields CDR1 SEHNR and CDR2 FQNEAQ (reference sequence). The V gene lost 4 bases and the J gene lost 5 bases, with 14 bases spanning the gap.

The DNA for the CDR3 is TGTGCCAGCACCTTTTATGGAGGATCGGGAACTGAAGCTTTCTTT. It codes for CASTFYGGSGTEAFF. The chain joins TRBV7-9 to TRBJ1-1; no firm D call. From germline, CDR1 is SEHNR and CDR2 FQNEAQ (reference sequence). The CDR3 extends over 15 amino acids. V was cut by 7 bases and J by 5 bases, with 20 bases left in between.